This T cell receptor beta chain was sequenced during a study of blood T cell repertoires in COVID-19 (dated by TCRdb to 2020 to 2022). The study in broad terms: Samples covering the acute and convalescent phases of COVID-19 were provided by collaborators in the United States, Italy and Spain. The dataset comprised deeply sampled blood TCRbeta repertoires from subjects exposed to, actively infected with, or recovered from COVID-19. The sample metadata nearly always contained a de-identified subject ID, COVID-19 status, age in years and sex. The material from the prospective study consisted of cDNA or gDNA derived from T cells, B-cell-depleted T cells, or PBMCs. The repertoires were released in a freely available public database meant as a resource for research on the immune response to SARS-CoV-2. Where available, HLA class I and class II types were obtained from metadata supplied by the sample provider rather than from assay-based typing. The samples were drawn from the first 160 participants of the ongoing ImmuneRACE study and from over a thousand subjects provided by 6 global collaborators.

Overall study results and their limits: How much clinical and demographic metadata was included differed by source and by participant, and the metadata was provided uncurated.

TCRbeta CDR3 regions were amplified from genomic DNA using the immunoSEQ Assay, a bias-controlled multiplex PCR. The authors' analysis ran thus. The number of nucleated cells in each sample was estimated by amplification of reference gene primers within the assay. To quantify the absolute abundance of each unique TCRbeta CDR3 rearrangement, sequence reads were collapsed and filtered. For each sample, productive Simpson clonality was calculated as the square root of Simpson's diversity index across productive rearrangements. Held by TCRdb, this immuneACCESS table contains in-frame sequences only and omits some clones. Under half of the omission traces to an unresolved V gene where checked; the cause of the rest is unknown. V, J and clone size derive from that table, while D and trimming were established from the DNA sequence. The sample yields under 45,000 clones; about 87% were counted once. The ten largest make up roughly 4.2% of the sample.

CDR1 and CDR2 are drawn from the germline V gene: MNHNS, SASEGT. From V the trimming removes 3 bases and from J it removes 10 bases, while the gene matches leave 5 bases of the junction unaccounted for. The CDR3, from cysteine to phenylalanine, totals 14 residues. Solely the CDR3 DNA is kept, with 42 bases framed from the first base. In Seattle, one collaborating source enrolled patients while the infection was active and tracked those patients longitudinally over the course of disease. Whole blood was collected in K2EDTA tubes by collaborating institutions according to the institutions' own protocols. For TCRbeta analysis, collaborators shipped samples as frozen whole blood, isolated PBMCs, or DNA extracted from either of those sample types. A word on this clone: Its antigen has not been determined. No qualities accompany the bases; no much larger clone lies one base away.

The sequence came from a man aged 35 to 55 with COVID-19, enrolled during active disease. Sample: peripheral blood. This chain is built from TRBV6-1 and TRBJ1-6, and 8 junction bases match TRBD1. The nucleotide sequence reads as follows: TGTGCCAGCAGTGAGGGACAGGTGAGCTCACCCCTCCACTTT. It translates as CASSEGQVSSPLHF.